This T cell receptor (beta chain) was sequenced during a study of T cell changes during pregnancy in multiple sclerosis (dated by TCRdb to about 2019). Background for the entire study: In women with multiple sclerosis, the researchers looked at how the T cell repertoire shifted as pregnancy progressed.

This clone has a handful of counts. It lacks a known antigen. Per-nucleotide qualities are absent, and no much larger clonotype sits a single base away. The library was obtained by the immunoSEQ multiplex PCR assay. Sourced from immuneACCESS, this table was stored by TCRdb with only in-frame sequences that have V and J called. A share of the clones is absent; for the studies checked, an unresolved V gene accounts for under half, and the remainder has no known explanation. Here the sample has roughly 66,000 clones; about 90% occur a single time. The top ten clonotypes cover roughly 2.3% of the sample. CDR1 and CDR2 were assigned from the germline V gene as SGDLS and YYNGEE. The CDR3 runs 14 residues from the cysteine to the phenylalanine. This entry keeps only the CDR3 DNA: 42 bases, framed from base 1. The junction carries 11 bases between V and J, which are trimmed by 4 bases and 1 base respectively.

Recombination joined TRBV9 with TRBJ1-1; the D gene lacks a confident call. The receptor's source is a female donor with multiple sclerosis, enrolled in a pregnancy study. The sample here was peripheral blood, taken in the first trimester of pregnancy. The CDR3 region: CASSTGWENTEAFF. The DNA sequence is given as TGTGCCAGCAGCACGGGGTGGGAGAACACTGAAGCTTTCTTT.